Listed below are T cell receptor beta chains from one sample, sequenced in a study of T-cell reconstitution after alpha-beta-depleted transplantation in children. TCRdb independently ran MiXCR on the PCR reads; one entry per CDR3 protein. The sample shows around 670,000 distinct CDR3 sequences, around 14% of them seen only once. The source was PBMCs, collected before TCRalphabeta/CD19-depleted stem cell transplant. The receptors were sampled from a girl aged 2 to 10 with congenital amegakaryocytic thrombocytopenia, due to receive a stem cell transplant. The CDR3 runs from the conserved cysteine through the conserved F or W. D genes are given only for firm matches. Part of the rows lack a size; the others show once, few, many or a class for expanded clones.

size: NA
D: NA
J: TRBJ2-7
V: TRBV29-1
CDR3: CSVDIGYEQYF
DNA: TGCAGCGTTGACATTGGGTACGAGCAGTACTTC

size: few
D: NA
J: TRBJ1-3
V: TRBV12-5
CDR3: CASGLMTSSSGNTIYF
DNA: TGTGCTAGTGGTTTGATGACATCTTCCTCTGGAAACACCATATATTTT

size: few
D: TRBD2
J: TRBJ2-1
V: TRBV28
CDR3: CASTSGGSSYNEQFF
DNA: TGTGCCAGCACTAGCGGGGGGAGCTCCTACAATGAGCAGTTCTTC

size: NA
D: TRBD2
J: TRBJ2-1
V: TRBV28
CDR3: CASSPGTRENDEQFF
DNA: TGTGCCAGCAGTCCCGGGACTAGGGAAAACGATGAGCAGTTCTTC

size: few
D: NA
J: TRBJ2-7
V: TRBV30
CDR3: CAWSIAGPQYF
DNA: TGTGCCTGGAGTATAGCCGGACCCCAGTACTTC

size: many
D: NA
J: TRBJ2-1
V: TRBV20-1
CDR3: CSARGPPRTNEQFF
DNA: TGCAGTGCAAGAGGGCCCCCTAGGACTAATGAGCAGTTCTTC

size: many
D: NA
J: TRBJ2-5
V: TRBV12-3/TRBV12-4
CDR3: CASRKNRKTQYF
DNA: TGTGCCAGCAGAAAAAATCGCAAGACCCAGTACTTC

size: NA
D: NA
J: TRBJ2-4
V: TRBV7-6
CDR3: CASSPELGAKNIQYF
DNA: TGTGCCAGCAGCCCAGAACTAGGAGCCAAAAACATTCAGTACTTC

size: many
D: NA
J: TRBJ1-2
V: TRBV18
CDR3: CASSPQTFPGNGDYGYTF
DNA: TGTGCCAGCTCACCGCAGACTTTTCCGGGGAATGGAGACTATGGCTACACCTTC

size: many
D: TRBD2
J: TRBJ2-3
V: TRBV6-4
CDR3: CASRVIIAGGPMDTQYF
DNA: TGTGCCAGCAGAGTAATAATAGCGGGAGGGCCGATGGATACGCAGTATTTT

size: NA
D: NA
J: TRBJ2-3
V: TRBV4-2
CDR3: CASSQGEIADTQYF
DNA: TGTGCCAGCAGCCAAGGGGAGATCGCAGATACGCAGTATTTT

size: few
D: NA
J: TRBJ2-3
V: TRBV5-1
CDR3: CASSLEDNTQYF
DNA: TGCGCCAGCAGCTTGGAGGACAATACGCAGTATTTT